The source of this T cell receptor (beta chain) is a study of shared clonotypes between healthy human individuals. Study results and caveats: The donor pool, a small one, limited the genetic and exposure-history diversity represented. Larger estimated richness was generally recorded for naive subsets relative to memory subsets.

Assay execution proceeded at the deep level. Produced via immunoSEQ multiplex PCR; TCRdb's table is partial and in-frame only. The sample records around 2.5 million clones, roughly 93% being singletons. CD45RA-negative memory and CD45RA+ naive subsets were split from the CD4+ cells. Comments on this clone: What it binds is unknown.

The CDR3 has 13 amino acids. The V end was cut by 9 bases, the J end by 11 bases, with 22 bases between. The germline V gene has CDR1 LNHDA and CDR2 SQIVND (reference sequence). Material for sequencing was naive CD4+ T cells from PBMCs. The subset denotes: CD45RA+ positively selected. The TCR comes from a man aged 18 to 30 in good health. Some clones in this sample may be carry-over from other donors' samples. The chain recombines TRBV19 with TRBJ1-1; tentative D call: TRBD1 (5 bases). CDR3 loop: CASSRGRGPWAFF. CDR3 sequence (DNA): TGTGCCAGCTCCCGGGGCCGAGGACCTTGGGCTTTCTTT.